This T cell receptor beta chain was obtained from a study of blood T cell repertoires in COVID-19. Overall study: In each case, the material was cDNA or gDNA derived from T cells, B-cell-depleted T cells, or PBMCs.

Patients at the Seattle site were enrolled during active infection and followed longitudinally. Original analysis: Amplification of reference gene primers was used by the study to estimate nucleated cell counts. Here immunoSEQ multiplex PCR was the method, and the copy in TCRdb shows in-frame clones only, minus some. That table gives V, J and clone size, and the DNA gave D and trimming. The table has about 160,000 clones, around 89% seen once. The CDR3 covers 18 residues. This clonotype originated in a man aged 18 to 35 with COVID-19, enrolled during active disease. The source material was peripheral blood. The chain employs TRBV21-1 and TRBJ1-1; the table's D call TRBD1 went unverified against the DNA. TRBV21-1 is a known pseudogene. The CDR3 coding sequence is TGTGCCAGCAGCAAAAAGGCAGGGGGCCCCGCTCTGAACACTGAAGCTTTCTTT. It specifies CASSKKAGGPALNTEAFF.